The 17 T cell receptor beta chains presented below share a single source sample, sequenced in a study of patients and donors after allogeneic stem cell transplantation. TCRdb itself ran the RT-PCR reads through MiXCR, one entry per CDR3 protein. The sample carries 400,000 to 450,000 distinct CDR3 sequences, roughly 16% recorded once. The sequenced sample consisted of blood, either unsorted or a sorted T cell fraction (not recorded which). All receptors come from a human donor who was either an allogeneic HSCT recipient or a stem cell or donor lymphocyte infusion donor (not recorded which). It is not recorded whose cells these are; they may come from a transplant donor.

The chain has TRBV11-1 and TRBJ2-5; D possibly corresponds to TRBD1 (6 bases). Trimming cost V 5 bases and J 3 bases, with 13 bases left between them. This CDR3 spans 14 amino acids. CDR1 and CDR2 (germline): SGHAT, FQDESV (reference sequence). CDR3 amino acids: CASSLQGRKETQYF. Here the CDR3 DNA reads TGTGCCAGCAGCCTCCAGGGGCGTAAAGAGACCCAGTACTTC. Using reference TRBV11-1 and TRBJ2-5 for the parts outside the CDR3, the full variable domain is EAEVAQSPRYKITEKSQAVAFWCDPISGHATLYWYRQILGQGPELLVQFQDESVVDDSQLPKDRFSAERLKGVDSTLKIQPAELGDSAMYLCASSLQGRKETQYFGPGTRLLVL.

The V gene is TRBV5-1, the J gene TRBJ1-4; D is ambiguous. This CDR3 comprises 16 residues. Per germline, CDR1 SGHRS and CDR2 YFSETQ. V lost 4 bases and J 7 bases, leaving 20 bases between the germline ends. The CDR3 sequence is CASSLHKRGPGEKLFF. For the CDR3, the DNA is TGCGCCAGCAGCCTACACAAACGGGGTCCGGGTGAAAAACTGTTTTTT.

V and J are TRBV29-1 and TRBJ2-1; 8 bases fit TRBD1. Trimming removed 4 bases from V and 4 bases from J; junction bases left unmatched: 6. The CDR3 runs 14 residues. In germline, CDR1 is SQVTM, CDR2 ANQGSEA. The CDR3 reads CSVAQGAGYNEQFF. CDR3 bases: TGCAGCGTTGCCCAGGGGGCTGGGTACAATGAGCAGTTCTTC.

The gene calls are TRBV2 and TRBJ2-7; TRBD1 might be the D (6 bases). There are 15 residues in the CDR3. Per the germline V gene, CDR1 is SNHLY and CDR2 is FYNNEI. V was pared by 3 bases and J by 5 bases, with 17 bases between. The CDR3 DNA follows: TGTGCCAGCAGTGACGGAATAGGGGGTACCCACGAGCAGTACTTC. Its protein is CASSDGIGGTHEQYF.

This chain uses TRBV4-3 with TRBJ1-4; D not certain. This CDR3 contains 16 residues. CDR1 and CDR2 (germline): LGHNA, YSLEER. V dropped 0 bases and J dropped 0 bases, with 8 bases sitting between them. CDR3 loop: CASSQDTRATNEKLFF. The CDR3 DNA reads as TGCGCCAGCAGCCAAGATACCCGAGCAACTAATGAAAAACTGTTTTTT.

This clonotype has only a few counts. The DNA of the CDR3 is TGCGCCAGCAGCCAGCATAGGCCCTGGAGGGAGCAGTACTTC. It specifies CASSQHRPWREQYF. The genes are TRBV4-3 and TRBJ2-7, with D maybe TRBD2 (5 bases). The germline gives CDR1 LGHNA, CDR2 YSLEER. The CDR3 is made up of 14 amino acids. The germline V and J ends were trimmed by 3 bases and 7 bases, with 16 bases remaining between them.

This chain connects TRBV27 to TRBJ2-7, with D hard to call. The germline V gene encodes CDR1 MNHEY and CDR2 SMNVEV (reference sequence). CDR3 length equals 13 residues. Trimming removed 2 bases from V and 6 bases from J, with 11 bases in between. The CDR3 protein is CASSLGKLSEQYF. The CDR3, as DNA: TGTGCCAGCAGTTTAGGGAAGCTAAGCGAGCAGTACTTC.

This clonotype was counted between two and nine times. The chain recombines TRBV2 with TRBJ1-5; D remains ambiguous. V was shortened by 5 bases and J by 6 bases, with 14 bases between the two germline ends. The V gene's germline CDR1 is SNHLY and CDR2 FYNNEI. The CDR3 contains 14 residues. CDR3 sequence: CASSLGSSVQPQHF. The CDR3 nucleotides are TGTGCCAGCAGTTTAGGATCGTCGGTTCAGCCCCAGCATTTT.

The chain employs TRBV9 and TRBJ2-7; either TRBD1 or TRBD2 may supply D (5 bases each). The V end lost 0 bases, the J end lost 0 bases, and 10 bases lay between the germline ends. Germline V gene data show CDR1 as SGDLS and CDR2 as YYNGEE. The CDR3 totals 15 residues. The DNA of the CDR3 is TGTGCCAGCAGCGTAGAGGCAGGGAGCTCCTACGAGCAGTACTTC. It codes for CASSVEAGSSYEQYF. The full variable domain, completed using reference TRBV9 and TRBJ2-7, is DSGVTQTPKHLITATGQRVTLRCSPRSGDLSVYWYQQSLDQGLQFLIQYYNGEERAKGNILERFSAQQFPDLHSELNLSSLELGDSALYFCASSVEAGSSYEQYFGPGTRLTVT.

Concerning this clonotype itself: One end of the junction is discordant with germline, which a read error may explain. The chain has TRBV10-3 and TRBJ2-7; 8 bases match TRBD2. Germline assignment: CDR1 ENHRY and CDR2 SYGVKD. CDR3 length equals 16 residues. Here the CDR3 reads CASSVGRAGGRYEQYF. CDR3 sequence (DNA): TGTGCCAGCAGTGTGGGTCGGGCGGGGGGACGCTACGAGCAGTACTTC.

This clonotype was picked up a small number of times. The genes are TRBV12-3 or TRBV12-4 and TRBJ1-2; weak D call: TRBD1 (5 bases). The CDR3 has 12 residues. The germline V and J ends were trimmed by 3 bases and 6 bases, with 8 bases remaining between them. In DNA, the CDR3 is TGTGCCAGCAGTTTCCGGGGCAATGGCTACACCTTC. It is translated as CASSFRGNGYTF.

This clonotype was picked up a small number of times. The J gene is TRBJ2-1, the V gene TRBV9; D could derive from TRBD1 or TRBD2 (5 bases each). The V end lost 2 bases, the J end lost 1 base, and 13 bases lay between the germline ends. CDR1 SGDLS and CDR2 YYNGEE come from the germline V gene. There are 16 residues in the CDR3. The CDR3 sequence: CASSVNSGGSYNEQFF. The CDR3 nucleotides are TGTGCCAGCAGCGTCAATAGTGGGGGATCCTACAATGAGCAGTTCTTC. Drawing the rest from reference TRBV9 and TRBJ2-1, the complete variable domain is DSGVTQTPKHLITATGQRVTLRCSPRSGDLSVYWYQQSLDQGLQFLIQYYNGEERAKGNILERFSAQQFPDLHSELNLSSLELGDSALYFCASSVNSGGSYNEQFFGPGTRLTVL.

Only a few counts were recorded for this clonotype. The J gene is TRBJ1-5, the V gene TRBV6-2 or TRBV6-3; unclear D gene. The CDR3 loop spans 16 amino acids. CDR1 is MNHEY, CDR2 SVGEGT, per germline. V lost 4 bases, J lost 0 bases, and 13 bases lay in between. Written as DNA, the CDR3 is TGTGCCAGCAGTTCCCCAATTTCTTATAGCAATCAGCCCCAGCATTTT. Protein sequence: CASSSPISYSNQPQHF.

This clonotype was found many times. The CDR3 is CASSLMGFDYNEQFF. CDR3 bases: TGCGCCAGCAGCTTGATGGGTTTTGACTACAATGAGCAGTTCTTC. The chain carries TRBV5-1 and TRBJ2-1; D call uncertain. CDR3 length: 15 residues. V lost 1 base and J 3 bases, leaving 11 bases between the germline ends. The germline gives CDR1 SGHRS, CDR2 YFSETQ.

The chain links TRBV27 to TRBJ2-7; no clear D gene. CDR1 is MNHEY, CDR2 SMNVEV, per germline (reference sequence). V lost 8 bases to trimming and J lost 3 bases, with 20 bases between them. The CDR3 sequence is 15 residues long. The CDR3 DNA follows: TGTGCCAGCCTTCTAGACTTTACCCCTATCTACGAGCAGTACTTC. Protein: CASLLDFTPIYEQYF.

This clonotype came up a few times. V is TRBV12-3 or TRBV12-4 and J is TRBJ1-1; D may be TRBD1 (6 bases). Deletions cut 1 base from V and 1 base from J, with 10 bases between. CDR3 size: 15 residues. The CDR3 loop reads CASSLGGAGNTEAFF. CDR3 DNA sequence: TGTGCCAGCAGTTTAGGGGGGGCGGGGAACACTGAAGCTTTCTTT.

This clonotype occurred a few times. V usage is TRBV15 and J usage is TRBJ1-1; D call uncertain. Germline loops: CDR1 LNHNV, CDR2 YYDKDF (reference sequence). V lost 4 bases and J lost 3, with 12 bases in between. CDR3 length: 14 amino acids. The CDR3 is CATSTYWRDTEAFF. Here the CDR3 DNA reads TGTGCCACCAGCACCTACTGGAGGGACACTGAAGCTTTCTTT.